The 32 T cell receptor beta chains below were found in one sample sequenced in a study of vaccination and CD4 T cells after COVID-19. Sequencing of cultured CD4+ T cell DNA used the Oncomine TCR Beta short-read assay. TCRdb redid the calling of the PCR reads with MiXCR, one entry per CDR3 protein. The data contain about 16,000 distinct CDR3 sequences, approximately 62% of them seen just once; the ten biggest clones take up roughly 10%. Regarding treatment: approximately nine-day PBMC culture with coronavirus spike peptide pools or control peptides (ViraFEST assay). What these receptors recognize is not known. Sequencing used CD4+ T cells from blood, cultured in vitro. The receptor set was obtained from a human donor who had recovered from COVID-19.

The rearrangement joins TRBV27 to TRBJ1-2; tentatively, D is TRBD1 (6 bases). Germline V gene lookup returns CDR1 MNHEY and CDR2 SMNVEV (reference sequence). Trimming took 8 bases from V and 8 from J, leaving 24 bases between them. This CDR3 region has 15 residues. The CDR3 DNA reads TGTGCCAGCCGGGGGGCCTTAGACCTCGGGAGCGGCTACACCTTC. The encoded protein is CASRGALDLGSGYTF.

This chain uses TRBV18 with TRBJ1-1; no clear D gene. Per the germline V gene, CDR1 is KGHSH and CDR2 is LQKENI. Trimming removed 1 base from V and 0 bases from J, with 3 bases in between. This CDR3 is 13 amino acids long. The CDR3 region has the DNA TGTGCCAGCTCACCACAGGTGAACACTGAAGCTTTCTTT. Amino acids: CASSPQVNTEAFF.

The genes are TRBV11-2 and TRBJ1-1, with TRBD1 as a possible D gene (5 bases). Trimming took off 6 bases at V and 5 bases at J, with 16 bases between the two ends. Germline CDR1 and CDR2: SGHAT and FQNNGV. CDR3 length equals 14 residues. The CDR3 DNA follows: TGTGCCAGCAGGTCAGGGTCCGGAGGAACTGAAGCTTTCTTT. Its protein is CASRSGSGGTEAFF.

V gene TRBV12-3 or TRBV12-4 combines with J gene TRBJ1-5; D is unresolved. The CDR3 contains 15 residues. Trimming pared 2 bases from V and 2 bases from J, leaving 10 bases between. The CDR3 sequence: CASSLRKNGNQPQHF. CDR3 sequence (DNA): TGTGCCAGCAGTTTAAGGAAGAATGGCAATCAGCCCCAGCATTTT.

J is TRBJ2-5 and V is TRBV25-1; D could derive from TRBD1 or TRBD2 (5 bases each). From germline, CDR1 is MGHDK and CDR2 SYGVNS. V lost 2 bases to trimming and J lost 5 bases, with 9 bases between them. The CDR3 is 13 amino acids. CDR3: CASSEPGRETQYF. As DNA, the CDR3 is TGTGCCAGCAGTGAACCGGGGCGGGAGACCCAGTACTTC. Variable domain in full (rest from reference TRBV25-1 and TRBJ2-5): EADIYQTPRYLVIGTGKKITLECSQTMGHDKMYWYQQDPGMELHLIHYSYGVNSTEKGDLSSESTVSRIRTEHFPLTLESARPSHTSQYLCASSEPGRETQYFGPGTRLLVL.

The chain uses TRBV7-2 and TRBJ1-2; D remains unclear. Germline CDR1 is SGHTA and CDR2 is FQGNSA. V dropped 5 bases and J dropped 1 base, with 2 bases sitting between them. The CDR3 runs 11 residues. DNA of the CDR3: TGTGCCAGCAGCCTTAACTATGGCTACACCTTC. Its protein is CASSLNYGYTF.

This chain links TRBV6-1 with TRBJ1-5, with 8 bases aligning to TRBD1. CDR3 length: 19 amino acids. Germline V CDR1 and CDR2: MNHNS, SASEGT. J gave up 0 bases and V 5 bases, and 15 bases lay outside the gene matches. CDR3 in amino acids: CASSLPWAGGLYSNQPQHF. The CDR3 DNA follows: TGTGCCAGCAGTCTCCCTTGGGCAGGGGGCCTTTATAGCAATCAGCCCCAGCATTTT.

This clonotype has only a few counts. The CDR3 nucleotides are TGTGCCAGCAGTTTACGAACAGGGGTAGCACAGCCCCAGCATTTT. Its translation: CASSLRTGVAQPQHF. The rearrangement joins TRBV12-3 or TRBV12-4 to TRBJ1-5; 7 nucleotides match TRBD1. The CDR3 length is 15 residues. With 2 bases clipped from V and 7 bases from J, the junction kept 8 bases outside the gene matches.

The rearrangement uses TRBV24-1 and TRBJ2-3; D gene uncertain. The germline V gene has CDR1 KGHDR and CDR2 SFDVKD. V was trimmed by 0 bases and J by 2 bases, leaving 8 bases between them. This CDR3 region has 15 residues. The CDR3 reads CATSDLPGLTDTQYF. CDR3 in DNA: TGTGCCACCAGTGATTTGCCCGGGCTCACAGATACGCAGTATTTT.

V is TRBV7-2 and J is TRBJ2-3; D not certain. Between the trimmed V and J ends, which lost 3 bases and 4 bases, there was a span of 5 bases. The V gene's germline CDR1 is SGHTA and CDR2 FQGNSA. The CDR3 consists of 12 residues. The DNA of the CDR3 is TGTGCCAGCAGCTTGTTAGCAGATACGCAGTATTTT. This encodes CASSLLADTQYF.

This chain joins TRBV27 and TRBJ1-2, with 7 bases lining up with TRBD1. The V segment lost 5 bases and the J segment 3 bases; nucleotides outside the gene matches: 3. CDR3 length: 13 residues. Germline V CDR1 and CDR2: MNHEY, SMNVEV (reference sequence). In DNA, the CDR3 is TGTGCCAGCAGTAGACAGGGTGACTATGGCTACACCTTC. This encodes CASSRQGDYGYTF.

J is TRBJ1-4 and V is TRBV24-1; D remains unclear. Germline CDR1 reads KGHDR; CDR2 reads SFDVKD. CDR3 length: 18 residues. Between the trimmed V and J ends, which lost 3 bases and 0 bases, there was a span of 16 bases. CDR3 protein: CATSDKGRGGTTNEKLFF. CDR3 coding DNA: TGTGCCACCAGTGATAAAGGGCGCGGCGGGACAACTAATGAAAAACTGTTTTTT.

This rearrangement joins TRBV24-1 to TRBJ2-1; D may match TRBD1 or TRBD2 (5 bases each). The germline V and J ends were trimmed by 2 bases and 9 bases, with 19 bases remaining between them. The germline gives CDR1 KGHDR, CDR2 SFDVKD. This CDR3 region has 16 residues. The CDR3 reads CATSDSPFGSGGEQFF. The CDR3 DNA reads TGTGCCACCAGTGATTCACCCTTCGGGTCTGGGGGTGAGCAGTTCTTC.

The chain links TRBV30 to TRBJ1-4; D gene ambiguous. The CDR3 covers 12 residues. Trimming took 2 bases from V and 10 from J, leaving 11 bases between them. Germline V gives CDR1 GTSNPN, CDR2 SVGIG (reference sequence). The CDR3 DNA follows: TGTGCCTGGAGTCCCCGCCGTGCAAAACTGTTTTTT. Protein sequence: CAWSPRRAKLFF. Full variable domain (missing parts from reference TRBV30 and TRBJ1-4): SQTIHQWPATLVQPVGSPLSLECTVEGTSNPNLYWYRQAAGRGLQLLFYSVGIGQISSEVPQNLSASRPQDRQFILSSKKLLLSDSGFYLCAWSPRRAKLFFGSGTQLSVL.

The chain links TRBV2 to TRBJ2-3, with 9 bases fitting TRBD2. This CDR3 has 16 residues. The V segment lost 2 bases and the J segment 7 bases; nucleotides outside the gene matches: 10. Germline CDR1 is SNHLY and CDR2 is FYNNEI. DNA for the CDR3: TGTGCCAGCAGTGAAAGGGCGACTAGCGGAGGAAATACGCAGTATTTT. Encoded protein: CASSERATSGGNTQYF.

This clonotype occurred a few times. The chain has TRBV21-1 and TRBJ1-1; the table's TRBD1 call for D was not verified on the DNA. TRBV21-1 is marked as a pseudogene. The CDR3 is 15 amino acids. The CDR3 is CASSNGWGVNTEAFF. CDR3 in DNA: TGTGCCAGCAGTAACGGCTGGGGGGTGAACACTGAAGCTTTCTTT.

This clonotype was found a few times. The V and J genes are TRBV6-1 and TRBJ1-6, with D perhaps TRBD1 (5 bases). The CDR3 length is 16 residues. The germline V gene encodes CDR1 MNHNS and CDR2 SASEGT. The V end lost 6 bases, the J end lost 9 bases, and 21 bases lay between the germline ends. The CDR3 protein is CASRLETGNGGSPLHF. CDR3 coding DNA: TGTGCCAGCAGATTAGAAACAGGAAACGGAGGTTCACCCCTCCACTTT.

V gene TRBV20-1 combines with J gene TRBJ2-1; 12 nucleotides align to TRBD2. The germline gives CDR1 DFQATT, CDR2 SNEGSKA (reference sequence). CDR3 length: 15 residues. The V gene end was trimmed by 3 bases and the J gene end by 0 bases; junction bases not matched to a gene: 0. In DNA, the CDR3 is TGCAGTGCTAGGACTAGCGGGAGCTCCTACAATGAGCAGTTCTTC. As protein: CSARTSGSSYNEQFF.

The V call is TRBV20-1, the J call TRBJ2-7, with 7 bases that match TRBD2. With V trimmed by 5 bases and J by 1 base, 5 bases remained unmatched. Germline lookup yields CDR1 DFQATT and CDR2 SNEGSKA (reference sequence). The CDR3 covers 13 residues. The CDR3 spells CSAVPSGSYEQYF. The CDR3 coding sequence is TGCAGTGCTGTCCCTAGCGGATCCTACGAGCAGTACTTC.

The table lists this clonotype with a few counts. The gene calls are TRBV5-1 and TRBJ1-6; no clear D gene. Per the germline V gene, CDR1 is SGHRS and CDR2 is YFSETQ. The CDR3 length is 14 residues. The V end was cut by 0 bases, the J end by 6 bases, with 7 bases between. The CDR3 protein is CASSLGQTNSPLHF. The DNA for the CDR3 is TGCGCCAGCAGCTTGGGGCAGACTAATTCACCCCTCCACTTT. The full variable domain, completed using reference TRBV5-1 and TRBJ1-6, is KAGVTQTPRYLIKTRGQQVTLSCSPISGHRSVSWYQQTPGQGLQFLFEYFSETQRNKGNFPGRFSGRQFSNSRSEMNVSTLELGDSALYLCASSLGQTNSPLHFGNGTRLTVT.

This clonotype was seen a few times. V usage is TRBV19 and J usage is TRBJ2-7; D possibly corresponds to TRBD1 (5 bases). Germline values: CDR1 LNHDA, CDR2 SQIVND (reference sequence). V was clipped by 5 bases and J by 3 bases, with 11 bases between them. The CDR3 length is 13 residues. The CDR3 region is CASSPPQGYEQYF. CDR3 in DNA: TGTGCCAGTAGTCCGCCCCAGGGCTACGAGCAGTACTTC.

The DNA of the CDR3 is TGTGCCAGCAGCTCGGGACTGTCGGCTAGCACAGATACGCAGTATTTT. The encoded protein is CASSSGLSASTDTQYF. The V call is TRBV6-2 or TRBV6-3, the J call TRBJ2-3, with TRBD2 as a possible D gene (6 bases). Trimming pared 6 bases from V and 0 bases from J, leaving 16 bases between. The CDR3 length is 16 residues. Germline lookup yields CDR1 MNHEY and CDR2 SVGEGT.

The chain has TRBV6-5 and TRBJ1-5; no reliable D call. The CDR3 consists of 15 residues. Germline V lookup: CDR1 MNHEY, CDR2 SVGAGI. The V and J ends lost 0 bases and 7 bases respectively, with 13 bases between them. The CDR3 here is CASSYSSDSLQPQHF. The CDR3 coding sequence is TGTGCCAGCAGTTACTCGTCAGATTCTTTACAGCCCCAGCATTTT.

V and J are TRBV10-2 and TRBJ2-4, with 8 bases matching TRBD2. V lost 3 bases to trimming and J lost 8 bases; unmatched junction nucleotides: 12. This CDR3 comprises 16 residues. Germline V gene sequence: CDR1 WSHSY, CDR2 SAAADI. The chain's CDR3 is CASSDGQQASGHIQYF. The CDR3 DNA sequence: TGCGCCAGCAGTGACGGGCAGCAAGCTAGCGGGCACATTCAGTACTTC.

CDR3 sequence (DNA): TGTGCCATCAGCGGAGTAGCGGGGGATAACAATGAGCAGTTCTTC. Its protein is CAISGVAGDNNEQFF. The J gene is TRBJ2-1, the V gene TRBV10-3; 9 positions agree with TRBD2. Germline CDR1 ENHRY, CDR2 SYGVKD. The J segment lost 5 bases and the V segment lost 6 bases, leaving 8 bases of the junction unmatched. CDR3 size: 15 residues.

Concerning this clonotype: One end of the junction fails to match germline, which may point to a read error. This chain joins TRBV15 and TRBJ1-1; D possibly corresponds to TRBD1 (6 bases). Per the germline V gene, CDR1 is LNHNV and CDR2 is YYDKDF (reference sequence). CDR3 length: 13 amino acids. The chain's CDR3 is CATSRAWDTEAFF. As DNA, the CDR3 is TGTGCCACCAGCAGAGCGTGGGACACAGAAGCTTTCTTT. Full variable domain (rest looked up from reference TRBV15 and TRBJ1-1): DAMVIQNPRYQVTQFGKPVTLSCSQTLNHNVMYWYQQKSSQAPKLLFHYYDKDFNNEADTPDNFQSRRPNTSFCFLDIRSPGLGDTAMYLCATSRAWDTEAFFGQGTRLTVV.

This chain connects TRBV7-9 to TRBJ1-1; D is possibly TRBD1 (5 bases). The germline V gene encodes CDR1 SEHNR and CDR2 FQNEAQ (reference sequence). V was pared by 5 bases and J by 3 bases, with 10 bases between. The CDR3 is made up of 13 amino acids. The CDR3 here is CASSLQEHTEAFF. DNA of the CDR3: TGTGCCAGCAGCCTACAGGAGCACACTGAAGCTTTCTTT.

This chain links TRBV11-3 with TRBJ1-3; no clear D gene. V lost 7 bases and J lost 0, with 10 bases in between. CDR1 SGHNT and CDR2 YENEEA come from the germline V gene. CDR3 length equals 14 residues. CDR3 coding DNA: TGTGCCAGCACCGAGGCGTACTCTGGAAACACCATATATTTT. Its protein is CASTEAYSGNTIYF.

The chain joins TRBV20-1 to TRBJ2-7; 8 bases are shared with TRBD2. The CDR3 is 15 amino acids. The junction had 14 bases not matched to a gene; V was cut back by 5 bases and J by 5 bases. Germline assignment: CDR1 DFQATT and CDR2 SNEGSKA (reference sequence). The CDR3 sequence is CSALLAGGGSDEQYF. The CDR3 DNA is TGCAGTGCTCTTCTAGCGGGCGGGGGGAGTGACGAGCAGTACTTC.

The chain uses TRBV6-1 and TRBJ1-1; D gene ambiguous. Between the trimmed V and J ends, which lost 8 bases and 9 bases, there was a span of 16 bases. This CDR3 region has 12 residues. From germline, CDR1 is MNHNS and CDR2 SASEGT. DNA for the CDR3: TGTGCCAGCGTGGGCGGTTCGCTGAAAGCTTTCTTT. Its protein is CASVGGSLKAFF.

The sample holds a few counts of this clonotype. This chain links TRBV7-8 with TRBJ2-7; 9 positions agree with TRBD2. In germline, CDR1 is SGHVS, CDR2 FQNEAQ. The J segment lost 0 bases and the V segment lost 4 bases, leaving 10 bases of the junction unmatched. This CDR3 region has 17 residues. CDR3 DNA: TGTGCCAGCAGCTCATTCCCTAGCGGGACGAGCTCCTACGAGCAGTACTTC. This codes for CASSSFPSGTSSYEQYF.

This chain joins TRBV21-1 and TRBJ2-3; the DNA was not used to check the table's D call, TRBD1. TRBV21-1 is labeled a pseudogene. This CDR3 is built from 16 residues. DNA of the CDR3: TGTGCCAGCAGCAATCCCCTAGGTTCTGGGACAGATACGCAGTATTTT. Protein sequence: CASSNPLGSGTDTQYF.